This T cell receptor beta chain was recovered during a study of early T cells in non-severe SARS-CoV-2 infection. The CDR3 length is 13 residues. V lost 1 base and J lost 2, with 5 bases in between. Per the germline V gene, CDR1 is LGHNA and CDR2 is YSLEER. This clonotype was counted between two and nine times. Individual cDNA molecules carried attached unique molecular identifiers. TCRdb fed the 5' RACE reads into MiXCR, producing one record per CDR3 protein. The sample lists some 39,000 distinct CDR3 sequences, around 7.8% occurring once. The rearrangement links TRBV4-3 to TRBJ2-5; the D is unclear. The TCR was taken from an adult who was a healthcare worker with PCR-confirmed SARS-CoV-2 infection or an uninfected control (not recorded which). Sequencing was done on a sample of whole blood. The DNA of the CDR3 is TGCGCCAGCAGCCAAGCTTTTCAAGAGACCCAGTACTTC. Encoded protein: CASSQAFQETQYF.